Listed below are T cell receptor beta chains from one sample, sequenced in a study of shared T cell receptors in the human thymus. Data came from immunoSEQ multiplex PCR; TCRdb stores just in-frame clones and leaves some out. This sample has about 610,000 clones, with around 89% found just once. This sample was shared with a second study, whose subject was human thymus T cells.

The sequencing input was thymocytes. The receptor source for this set is a boy younger than two with a congenital heart defect. The CDR3 runs from the conserved cysteine through the conserved F or W. D genes are given only for firm matches. Some rows have no size entry. The others give once, few or many, or a class for an expanded clone.

j_call d_call clone_size v_call cdr3_nt cdr3_aa
TRBJ2-7 TRBD2 . TRBV28 TGTGCCAGCAGCCGCGGGACTAGCGGTACCTACGAGCAGTACTTC CASSRGTSGTYEQYF
TRBJ2-1 . . TRBV11-2 TGTGCCAGCAGCCAAGGGACTGCCCGCTACAATGAGCAGTTCTTC CASSQGTARYNEQFF
TRBJ2-3 TRBD2 few TRBV6-1 TGTGCCAGCCGAAGACTAGCGGCTAGCACAGATACGCAGTATTTT CASRRLAASTDTQYF
TRBJ2-1 . once TRBV30 TGTGCCTGGAGGGGGGACTCCAGCTCCTACAATGAGCAGTTCTTC CAWRGDSSSYNEQFF
TRBJ2-7 TRBD2 . TRBV4-2 TGTGCCAGCAGCCAGGGGACTAGCGGCGTCTACGAGCAGTACTTC CASSQGTSGVYEQYF
TRBJ2-2 . . TRBV10-1 TGCGCCAGCAGTTCCCAGGGTTTTCCAAACACCGGGGAGCTGTTTTTT CASSSQGFPNTGELFF
TRBJ2-1 TRBD1 . TRBV30 TGTGCCTGGGGGACAGGGGGCCCCCTCTACAATGAGCAGTTCTTC CAWGTGGPLYNEQFF
TRBJ2-1 . . TRBV10-2 TGCGCCAGCAGTCGGGGTGAGCAGTTCTTC CASSRGEQFF
TRBJ2-1 . few TRBV14 TGTGCCAGCAGCACGAAGTCACGGGGATACAATGAGCAGTTCTTC CASSTKSRGYNEQFF
TRBJ1-2 TRBD1 . TRBV7-8 TGTGCCAGCAGCATAATGTCAGGGGGCGTCTATGGCTACACCTTC CASSIMSGGVYGYTF
TRBJ1-2 . . TRBV7-2 TGTGCCAGCAGCTCCGAGGGCGGGTTCGTCTATGGCTACACCTTC CASSSEGGFVYGYTF
TRBJ2-1 . . TRBV2 TGTGCCAGCGGGGTGGCAGGGAATAGGGATGAGCAGTTCTTC CASGVAGNRDEQFF
TRBJ2-4 TRBD2 few TRBV2 TGTGCCAGCAGTGAATCTAGCGGCAAAAACATTCAGTACTTC CASSESSGKNIQYF
TRBJ1-2 . . TRBV4-3 TGCGCCAGCAGCCAAGATCGGACAGACTATGGCTACACCTTC CASSQDRTDYGYTF
TRBJ2-3 TRBD2 . TRBV19 TGTGCCAGTAGTATAGGTGGACTAGCGGGAGGGCCAGGGACAGATACGCAGTATTTT CASSIGGLAGGPGTDTQYF
TRBJ2-3 . . TRBV6-1 TGTGCCAGCAGTGGGAGCAGAGGAGGGCACATGGGAGATACGCAGTATTTT CASSGSRGGHMGDTQYF
TRBJ2-7 TRBD1 few TRBV2 TGTGCCAGCAGTGAAGCGTATCGGACAGGGGGGGACGAGCAGTACTTC CASSEAYRTGGDEQYF
TRBJ1-1 TRBD1 once TRBV7-6 TGTGCCAGCAGCTTAAACGTCGGGCAGGGGGCAACAGCTTTCTTT CASSLNVGQGATAFF
TRBJ2-7 . . TRBV5-1 TGCGCCAGCAGCTCGCAGACTAACGAGCAGTACTTC CASSSQTNEQYF
TRBJ2-1 . . TRBV29-1 TGCAGCGTAAGACTCCCGCACTACAATGAGCAGTTCTTC CSVRLPHYNEQFF
TRBJ2-3 TRBD2 . TRBV18 TGTGCCAGCTCACCACCGGGACTAGCGCTCACAGATACGCAGTATTTT CASSPPGLALTDTQYF
TRBJ2-1 TRBD1 . TRBV4-1 TGCGCCAGCAGCCATAGACAGGGAACGCGGGCGCCTGAGCAGTTCTTC CASSHRQGTRAPEQFF
TRBJ2-7 TRBD2 . TRBV29-1 TGCAGCGTTGAAGAGACGACTAGCGGGGAAAATTACGAGCAGTACTTC CSVEETTSGENYEQYF
TRBJ2-5 TRBD2 . TRBV4-3 TGCGCCAGCAGCCAACAGGGGGAACGGCTAGCGGGATTCCAAGAGACCCAGTACTTC CASSQQGERLAGFQETQYF
TRBJ2-5 . . TRBV11-1 TGTGCCAGCAGCTTAACAGGCGAACAAGAGACCCAGTACTTC CASSLTGEQETQYF
TRBJ1-4 . . TRBV11-2 TGTGCCAGCAGCTTGAGTCGGGGTTCTAATGAAAAACTGTTTTTT CASSLSRGSNEKLFF
TRBJ2-7 . . TRBV27 TGTGCCAGCCGGGACAACTCCTACGAGCAGTACTTC CASRDNSYEQYF
TRBJ2-1 TRBD2 . TRBV30 TGTGCCTGGTTGCAAGCGGGAGGCGACAGCTCCTACAATGAGCAGTTCTTC CAWLQAGGDSSYNEQFF
TRBJ2-7 TRBD2 . TRBV27 TGTGCCAGCAGTCCTATCGCCCTACTAGCGGGATTAGCCTACGAGCAGTACTTC CASSPIALLAGLAYEQYF
TRBJ2-5 TRBD2 . TRBV14 TGTGCCAGCAGCCTCAAGGCCCTAGCGGGAGATGTAGGTGGAGAGACCCAGTACTTC CASSLKALAGDVGGETQYF
TRBJ1-4 TRBD1 once TRBV4-3 TGCGCCAGCAGCCGAGGAGCAAAGGGCGGGACAGGTCTTGCAACTAATGAAAAACTGTTTTTT CASSRGAKGGTGLATNEKLFF
TRBJ2-1 . few TRBV6-1 TGTGCCAGCAGTGCAGACCCAATCCAGGGGTCCCACAATGAGCAGTTCTTC CASSADPIQGSHNEQFF
TRBJ2-7 TRBD2 few TRBV11-2 TGTGCCAGCAGCTTAGCTCCGGGACTAGATGCTTACGAGCAGTACTTC CASSLAPGLDAYEQYF
TRBJ2-3 TRBD2 . TRBV4-3 TGCGCCAGCAGCCACAACCGAGGGACTAGCGGAACAGATACGCAGTATTTT CASSHNRGTSGTDTQYF
TRBJ1-5 TRBD1 few TRBV19 TGTGCCAGTAGTACGTCACAGGGGCTGAGCAATCAGCCCCAGCATTTT CASSTSQGLSNQPQHF
TRBJ2-7 . . TRBV27 TGTGCCAGCACCACCCGGAGGGAGATACCTTTCTACGAGCAGTACTTC CASTTRREIPFYEQYF
TRBJ2-7 TRBD1 once TRBV11-1 TGTGCCAGCAGCCGGGACAGGGTTTACGAGCAGTACTTC CASSRDRVYEQYF
TRBJ2-1 TRBD2 once TRBV7-9 TGTGCCAGCAGCTCCTTACTAGCGCTCGAGAGGAATGAGCAGTTCTTC CASSSLLALERNEQFF
TRBJ1-2 . . TRBV18 TGTGCCAGCTCACCACGGAGGGGATGTGGCTACACCTTC CASSPRRGCGYTF
TRBJ2-3 TRBD2 . TRBV13 TGTGCCAGCAGCTCGACTAGCGGGAGGGCCAGCCGGGTCATAGATACGCAGTATTTT CASSSTSGRASRVIDTQYF
TRBJ2-1 TRBD2 . TRBV29-1 TGCAGCGTTGAAGTTGGAACAATGGGCGGGAGCGCAATAGGGTACAATGAGCAGTTCTTC CSVEVGTMGGSAIGYNEQFF
TRBJ2-5 . . TRBV6-5 TGTGCCACCCTCCAAGAGACCCAGTACTTC CATLQETQYF